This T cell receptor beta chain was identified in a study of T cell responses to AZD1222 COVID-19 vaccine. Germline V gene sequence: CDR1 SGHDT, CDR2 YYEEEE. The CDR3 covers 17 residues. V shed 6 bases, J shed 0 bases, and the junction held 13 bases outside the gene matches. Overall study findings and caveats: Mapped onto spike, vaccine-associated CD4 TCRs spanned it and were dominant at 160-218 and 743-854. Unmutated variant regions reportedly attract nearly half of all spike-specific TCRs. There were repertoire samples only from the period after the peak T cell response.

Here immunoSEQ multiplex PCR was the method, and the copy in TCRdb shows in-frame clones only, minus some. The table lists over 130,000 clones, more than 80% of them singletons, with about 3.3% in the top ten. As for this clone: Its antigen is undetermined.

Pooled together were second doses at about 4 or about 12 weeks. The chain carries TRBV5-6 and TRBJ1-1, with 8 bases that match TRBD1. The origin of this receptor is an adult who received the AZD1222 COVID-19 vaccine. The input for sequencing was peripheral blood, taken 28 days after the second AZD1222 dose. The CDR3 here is CASTRSGTGRMNTEAFF. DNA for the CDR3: TGTGCCAGCACCCGATCCGGGACAGGTCGGATGAACACTGAAGCTTTCTTT.